The 16 T cell receptor beta chains presented below share a single source sample, sequenced in a study of tumor-infiltrating lymphocytes in primary liver carcinoma (TCRdb year 2017). Without any cell sorting, total RNA and DNA were co-extracted from about 20-30 mg of bulk tissue using the AllPrep DNA/RNA mini kit. The instrument given in TCRdb is Illumina HiSeq 2500. Using a constant-region primer and ProtoScript II reverse transcriptase, TCRbeta-specific cDNA was reverse-transcribed from approximately 0.5 ug total RNA. TCRbeta libraries were built with three nested multiplex PCR rounds, a slightly modified ARM-PCR procedure. Multiplex TRBV1-TRBV30 forward primers and a Cbeta reverse primer were used in the first two PCR rounds, each of which was run for approximately 9 cycles. TCRdb reanalyzed the raw reads on its own, using fastp at Q25 for trimming and MiXCR for clone calling, and kept in-frame beta chains. Identical CDR3 proteins give one entry, which carries the most common genes and DNA. In this sample the table shows about 32,000 distinct CDR3 sequences, around 78% of which occur a single time. The ten largest clones add up to roughly a third of the sample.

Specimen: liver tumor tissue from sampling region 5. The cell subset or site label here, explained by the study, means: tumor region T5, tumor centre. Every receptor here comes from a man aged 40-55 years with primary liver carcinoma and hepatitis B virus infection.

Only one count was recorded for this clonotype. Mismatch with germline at one junction end may stem from a read error. J is TRBJ2-3 and V is TRBV7-8, with D tentatively TRBD1 or TRBD2 (5 bases each). In germline, CDR1 is SGHVS, CDR2 FQNEAQ. The length of the CDR3 is 16 residues. The DNA for the CDR3 is TGTGCCAGCACCCTCAAGGGGACGCAGAACACAGATACCCAGTATTTT. This encodes CASTLKGTQNTDTQYF.

The chain recombines TRBV11-2 with TRBJ2-7; 7 nucleotides line up with TRBD1. Looked up from germline, CDR1 is SGHAT and CDR2 is FQNNGV. CDR3 length equals 13 residues. Trimming took 3 bases from V and 4 from J; bases not matched to a gene: 3. CDR3: CASSFDRVYEQYF. The DNA for the CDR3 is TGTGCCAGCAGCTTCGACAGGGTGTACGAGCAGTACTTC.

As regards this clonotype: A junction boundary mismatches the germline segment, possibly from a read error. V and J are TRBV10-3 and TRBJ2-7; 13 nucleotides agree with TRBD2. The germline CDR1 and CDR2 sequences are ENHRY and SYGVKD. The CDR3 has 19 amino acids. The chain's CDR3 is CAITKRSELAGGFSYEQYF. CDR3 bases: TGTGCGATCACCAAACGATCGGAACTAGCGGGGGGGTTCTCCTACGAGCAGTACTTC.

A note on this clonotype: Given the absence of the conserved phenylalanine or tryptophan at the CDR3 end, a read error is likely. The chain employs TRBV5-6 and TRBJ2-2; tentatively, D is TRBD2 (6 bases). The CDR3 is 15 residues long. CDR1 is SGHDT, CDR2 YYEEEE, per germline. The CDR3 DNA sequence: TGTGCCAGCAGCCGGAGGGCTAGCTACACCAGGGAGCTGTTTTCT. It codes for CASSRRASYTRELFS.

This clonotype was found many times. This chain links TRBV28 with TRBJ2-7; the match to TRBD1 covers 10 bases. CDR1 and CDR2 (germline): MDHEN, SYDVKM. Unmatched junction bases numbered 7, after V lost 6 bases and J lost 2 bases. The CDR3 sequence is 15 residues long. The CDR3 sequence: CASSGGGQGTYEQYF. The CDR3 DNA follows: TGTGCCAGCAGCGGAGGGGGACAGGGGACCTACGAGCAGTACTTC. The full variable domain, its missing parts supplied by reference TRBV28 and TRBJ2-7, is DVKVTQSSRYLVKRTGEKVFLECVQDMDHENMFWYRQDPGLGLRLIYFSYDVKMKEKGDIPEGYSVSREKKERFSLILESASTNQTSMYLCASSGGGQGTYEQYFGPGTRLTVT.

The chain employs TRBV28 and TRBJ2-1; D unclear. CDR3 length: 16 amino acids. V was cut by 11 bases and J by 6 bases, with 26 bases left in between. Germline assignment: CDR1 MDHEN and CDR2 SYDVKM. CDR3 nucleotide sequence: TGTGCCTACACGGTATCCTCCAGGCCCGAATCCAATGAGCAGTTCTTC. This gives the protein CAYTVSSRPESNEQFF.

For this clonotype: At one of its ends the junction is not consistent with the germline gene, which may arise from a read error. This sequence joins TRBV6-5 and TRBJ2-3, with D perhaps TRBD2 (6 bases). From germline, CDR1 is MNHEY and CDR2 SVGAGI. The CDR3 totals 17 residues. The CDR3 coding sequence is TGCGCCAGCCACGAACAGGACGGGAGAAAGGAGACATATACGCAGTATTTT. Its protein product is CASHEQDGRKETYTQYF.

Concerning this clonotype: A much larger clone lies one base from this, so it may be a read error. The rearrangement links TRBV7-9 to TRBJ2-7; 7 nucleotides align to TRBD1. Germline V CDR1 and CDR2: SEHNR, FQNEAQ (reference sequence). The CDR3 is 14 amino acids. This chain's CDR3 is CASSEDRATYVQYF. The CDR3 region has the DNA TGTGCCAGCAGCGAAGACAGGGCAACCTACGTGCAGTACTTC.

About this clonotype itself: Mismatch with germline at one junction end may stem from a read error. V and J are TRBV12-3 or TRBV12-4 and TRBJ2-7; 10 nucleotides align to TRBD2. CDR3 length equals 14 residues. CDR3 nucleotides: TGTGCCAGCAGTCTAGCGGGGGAGAACAACGAGCAGTACTTC. Its translation is CASSLAGENNEQYF.

A remark on this clonotype: The missing conserved phenylalanine or tryptophan at the end of this CDR3 makes a read error likely. The rearrangement uses TRBV6-5 and TRBJ2-5, with TRBD1 matching over 11 bases. The CDR3 covers 14 residues. The germline V gene encodes CDR1 MNHEY and CDR2 SVGAGI. Trimming took 6 bases from V and 4 from J; bases not matched to a gene: 4. The CDR3 protein is CASSTGQGAETQYS. The CDR3 DNA follows: TGTGCCAGCAGCACAGGACAGGGGGCAGAGACCCAGTACTCC.

On this clonotype: The final CDR3 position lacks the conserved phenylalanine or tryptophan, pointing to a likely read error. V is TRBV6-5 and J is TRBJ1-4; D gene ambiguous. This CDR3 has 14 residues. V was pared by 6 bases and J by 10 bases, with 18 bases between. Germline CDR1 reads MNHEY; CDR2 reads SVGAGI. The CDR3 region has the DNA TGTGCCAGCAGCTTACGGGTGGGGTCAGGAAAACTGTTTCTT. It codes for CASSLRVGSGKLFL.

About this clonotype itself: Sequence at one end of the junction differs from germline and may be a read error. This chain uses TRBV11-2 with TRBJ2-7; 7 bases line up with TRBD1. Germline assignment: CDR1 SGHAT and CDR2 FQNNGV. The CDR3 contains 15 residues. As DNA, the CDR3 is TGCGCCAGCAGCACACCTGACAGGGCGTCCTACGAGCGGTACTTC. Residues: CASSTPDRASYERYF.

This clonotype was detected only once. The chain has TRBV6-1 and TRBJ2-3, with TRBD2 as a possible D gene (6 bases). Looked up from germline, CDR1 is MNHNS and CDR2 is SASEGT. This CDR3 is built from 16 residues. V was cut by 5 bases and J by 4 bases, with 19 bases left in between. The CDR3 loop is CASSNPRLVGADTQYF. In DNA, the CDR3 is TGTGCCAGCAGTAACCCTCGACTAGTGGGCGCAGATACGCAGTATTTT.

As regards this clonotype: Possible read error: a much larger clone is one base away. J is TRBJ1-2 and V is TRBV7-2, with a tentative D call TRBD1 (5 bases). The CDR3 length is 15 residues. Between the trimmed V and J ends, which lost 1 base and 3 bases, there was a span of 12 bases. Germline V gene lookup returns CDR1 SGHTA and CDR2 FQGNSA. CDR3 in DNA: TGTGCCAGCAGCTTAGACGACAGAACCTACTATGGCTACACCTTC. It specifies CASSLDDRTYYGYTF.

The chain joins TRBV11-1 to TRBJ2-1; D is undetermined. This CDR3 contains 13 residues. Trimming removed 5 bases from V and 8 bases from J, with 13 bases in between. Germline CDR1 is SGHAT and CDR2 is FQDESV (reference sequence). The CDR3 nucleotides are TGTGCCAGCAGCCCCTACAGTGGTGATGAGCAGTTCTTC. Translation: CASSPYSGDEQFF.

There are many counts of this clonotype. The chain recombines TRBV14 with TRBJ2-7, with D possibly TRBD1 on 6 matching bases. Trimming took 1 base from V and 3 from J, leaving 13 bases between them. This CDR3 comprises 15 residues. CDR1 SGHDN and CDR2 FVKESK come from the germline V gene. The CDR3 DNA reads as TGTGCCAGCAGCCAAGGACAGGCGAGGAGCTACGAGCAGTACTTC. Translated: CASSQGQARSYEQYF.